Below, one TCR beta chain is given with its context. Its antigen is not known. V was clipped by 0 bases and J by 4 bases, with 4 bases between them. The CDR3 has 13 amino acids. Germline V gives CDR1 LGHNT, CDR2 FRNRAP. As to time point: persistent/refractory GD, antithyroid drugs over 5 years with positive TRAb. Preparation of the TCR library used RNA extracted from PBMCs. These data are taken from a study of regulatory T cells in long-lasting Graves disease. Study context: Persistence in Graves' disease required over 5 years of antithyroid drugs plus positive TSH receptor antibodies.

General study results and limits: Among persistent patients, a larger number of public clonotypes were shared (about 3,000) than among newly diagnosed patients (about 1,000). Persistent disease favored TRBV28, TRBJ1-2 and TRBJ2-5. TCR diversity was lower in persistent Graves' patients than in newly diagnosed ones.

With iRepertoire HTBI primers and Arm-PCR of CDR3 regions, TCR beta libraries were built. TCRdb redid the calling of the multiplex PCR reads with MiXCR, one entry per CDR3 protein. The sample lists approximately 690,000 distinct CDR3 sequences, approximately 29% occurring once. V and J are TRBV12-5 and TRBJ1-3, with D uncertain. The source of this sequence is a female donor with Graves disease. The specimen comprised peripheral blood mononuclear cells (PBMCs), sampled when the disease was refractory, from a patient treated with antithyroid drugs. The CDR3 DNA reads TGTGCTAGTGGTTTGGTACAGGGAAACACCATATATTTT. Its translation is CASGLVQGNTIYF. Full variable domain (outside the CDR3, taken from reference TRBV12-5 and TRBJ1-3): DARVTQTPRHKVTEMGQEVTMRCQPILGHNTVFWYRQTMMQGLELLAYFRNRAPLDDSGMPKDRFSAEMPDATLATLKIQPSEPRDSAVYFCASGLVQGNTIYFGEGSWLTVV.